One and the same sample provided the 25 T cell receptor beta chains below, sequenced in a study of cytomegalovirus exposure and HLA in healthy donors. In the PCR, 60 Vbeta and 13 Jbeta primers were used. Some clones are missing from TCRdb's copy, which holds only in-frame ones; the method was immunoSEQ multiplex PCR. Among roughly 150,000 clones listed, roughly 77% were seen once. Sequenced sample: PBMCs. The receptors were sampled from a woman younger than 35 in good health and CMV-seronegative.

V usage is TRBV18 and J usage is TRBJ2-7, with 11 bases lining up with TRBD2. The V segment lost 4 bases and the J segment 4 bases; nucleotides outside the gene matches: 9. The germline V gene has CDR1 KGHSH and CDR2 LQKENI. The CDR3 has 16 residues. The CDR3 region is CASSLQTSGSLYEQYF. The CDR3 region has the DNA TGTGCCAGCTCACTACAAACTAGCGGGAGTTTGTACGAGCAGTACTTC.

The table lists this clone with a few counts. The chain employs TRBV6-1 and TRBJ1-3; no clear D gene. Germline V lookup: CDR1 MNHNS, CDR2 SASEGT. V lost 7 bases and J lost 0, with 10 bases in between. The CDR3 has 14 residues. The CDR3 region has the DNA TGTGCCAGCATCCGCAGAAACTCTGGAAACACCATATATTTT. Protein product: CASIRRNSGNTIYF.

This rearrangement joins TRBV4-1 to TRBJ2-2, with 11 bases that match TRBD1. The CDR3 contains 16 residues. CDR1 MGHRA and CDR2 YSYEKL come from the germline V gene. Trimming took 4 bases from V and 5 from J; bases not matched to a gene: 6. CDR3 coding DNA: TGCGCCAGCAGCCTAAGTGGGACAGGGGGTACCGGGGAGCTGTTTTTT. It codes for CASSLSGTGGTGELFF.

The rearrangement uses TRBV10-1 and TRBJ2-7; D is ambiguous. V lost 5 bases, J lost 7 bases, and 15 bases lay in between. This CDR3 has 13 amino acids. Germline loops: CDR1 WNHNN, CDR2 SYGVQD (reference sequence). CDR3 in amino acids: CASSMAASGEQYF. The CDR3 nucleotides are TGCGCCAGCAGTATGGCGGCTTCCGGGGAGCAGTACTTC.

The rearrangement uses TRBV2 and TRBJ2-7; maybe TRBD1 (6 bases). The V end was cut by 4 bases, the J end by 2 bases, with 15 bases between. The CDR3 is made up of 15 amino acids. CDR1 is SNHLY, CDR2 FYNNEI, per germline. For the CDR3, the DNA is TGTGCCAGCAGTGGGGCAGGGACAATTCCCTACGAGCAGTACTTC. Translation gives CASSGAGTIPYEQYF.

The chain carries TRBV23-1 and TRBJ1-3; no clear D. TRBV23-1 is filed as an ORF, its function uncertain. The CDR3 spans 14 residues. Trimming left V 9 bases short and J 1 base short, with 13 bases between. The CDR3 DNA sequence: TGCGCCAGAGCCCATATAGAATCTGGAAACACCATATATTTT. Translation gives CARAHIESGNTIYF.

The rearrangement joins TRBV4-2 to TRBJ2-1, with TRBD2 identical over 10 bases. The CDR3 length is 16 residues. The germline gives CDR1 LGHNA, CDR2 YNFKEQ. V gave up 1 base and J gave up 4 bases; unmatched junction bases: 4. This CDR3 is CASSQVAGGSYNEQFF. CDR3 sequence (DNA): TGTGCCAGCAGCCAAGTAGCGGGAGGCTCTTACAATGAGCAGTTCTTC.

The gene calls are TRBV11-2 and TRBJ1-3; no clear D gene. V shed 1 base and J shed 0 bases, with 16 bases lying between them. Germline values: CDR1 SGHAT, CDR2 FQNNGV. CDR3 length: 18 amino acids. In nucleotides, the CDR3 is TGTGCCAGCAGCTTAGCGGTTGGTCGGTCCAACTCTGGAAACACCATATATTTT. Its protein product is CASSLAVGRSNSGNTIYF.

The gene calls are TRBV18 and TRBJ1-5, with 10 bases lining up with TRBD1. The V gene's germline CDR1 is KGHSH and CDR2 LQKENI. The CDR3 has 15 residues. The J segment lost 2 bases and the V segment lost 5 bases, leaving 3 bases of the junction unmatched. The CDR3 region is CASSATGGGNQPQHF. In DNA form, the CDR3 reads TGTGCCAGCTCAGCGACAGGGGGCGGCAATCAGCCCCAGCATTTT.

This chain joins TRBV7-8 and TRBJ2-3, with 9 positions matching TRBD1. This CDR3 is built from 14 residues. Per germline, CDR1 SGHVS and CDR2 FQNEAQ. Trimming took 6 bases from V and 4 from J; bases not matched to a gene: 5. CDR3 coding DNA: TGTGCCAGCAGTCCCAGACAGGGGGCAGATACGCAGTATTTT. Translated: CASSPRQGADTQYF.

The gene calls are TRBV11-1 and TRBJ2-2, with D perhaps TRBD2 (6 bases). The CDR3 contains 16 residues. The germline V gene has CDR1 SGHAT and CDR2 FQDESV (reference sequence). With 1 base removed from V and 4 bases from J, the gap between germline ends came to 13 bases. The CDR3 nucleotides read TGTGCCAGCAGCTTAGTTTACGGGAGCGGCACCGGGGAGCTGTTTTTT. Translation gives CASSLVYGSGTGELFF.

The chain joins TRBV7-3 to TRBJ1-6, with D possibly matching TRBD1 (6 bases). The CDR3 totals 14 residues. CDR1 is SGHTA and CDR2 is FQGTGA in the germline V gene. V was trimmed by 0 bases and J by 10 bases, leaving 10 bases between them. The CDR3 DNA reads TGTGCCAGCAGCTTAACAGGGGGTGTATCACCCCTCCACTTT. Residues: CASSLTGGVSPLHF.

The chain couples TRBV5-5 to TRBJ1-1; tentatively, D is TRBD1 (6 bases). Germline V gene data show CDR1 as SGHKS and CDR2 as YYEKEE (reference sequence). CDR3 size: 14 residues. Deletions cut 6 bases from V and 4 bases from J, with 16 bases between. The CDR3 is CASIKMGGLTEAFF. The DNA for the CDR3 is TGTGCCAGCATCAAAATGGGGGGGCTCACTGAAGCTTTCTTT. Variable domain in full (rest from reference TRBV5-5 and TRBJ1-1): DAGVTQSPTHLIKTRGQQVTLRCSPISGHKSVSWYQQVLGQGPQFIFQYYEKEERGRGNFPDRFSARQFPNYSSELNVNALLLGDSALYLCASIKMGGLTEAFFGQGTRLTVV.

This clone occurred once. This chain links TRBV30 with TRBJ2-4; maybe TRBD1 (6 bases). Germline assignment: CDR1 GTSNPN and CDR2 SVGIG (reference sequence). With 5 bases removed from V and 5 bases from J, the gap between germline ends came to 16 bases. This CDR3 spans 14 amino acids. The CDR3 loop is CAWAMPGHENIQYF. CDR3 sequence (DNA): TGTGCCTGGGCGATGCCGGGACACGAAAACATTCAGTACTTC.

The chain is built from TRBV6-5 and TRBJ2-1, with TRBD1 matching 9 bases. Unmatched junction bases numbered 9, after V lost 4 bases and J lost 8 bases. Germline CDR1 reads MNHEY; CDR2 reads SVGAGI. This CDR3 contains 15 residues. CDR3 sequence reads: CASSSPGTGQDEQFF. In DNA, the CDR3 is TGTGCCAGCAGTTCCCCCGGGACAGGGCAGGATGAGCAGTTCTTC.

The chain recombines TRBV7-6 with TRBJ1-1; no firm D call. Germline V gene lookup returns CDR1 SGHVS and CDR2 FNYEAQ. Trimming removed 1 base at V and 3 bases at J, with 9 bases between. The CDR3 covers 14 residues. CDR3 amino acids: CASSLGGPHTEAFF. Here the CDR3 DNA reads TGTGCCAGCAGCTTAGGAGGGCCCCACACTGAAGCTTTCTTT.

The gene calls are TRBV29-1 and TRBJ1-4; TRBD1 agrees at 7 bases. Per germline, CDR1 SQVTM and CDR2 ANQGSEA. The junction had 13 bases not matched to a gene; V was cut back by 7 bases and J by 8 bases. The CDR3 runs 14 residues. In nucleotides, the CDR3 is TGCAGCGGGAGGCGGGCAGGGGGAAAGGAAAAACTGTTTTTT. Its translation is CSGRRAGGKEKLFF.

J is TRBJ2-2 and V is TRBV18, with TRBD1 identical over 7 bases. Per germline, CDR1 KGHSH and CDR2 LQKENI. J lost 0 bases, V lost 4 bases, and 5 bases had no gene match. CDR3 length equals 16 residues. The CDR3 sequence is CASSLGQVSNTGELFF. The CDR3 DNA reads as TGTGCCAGCTCACTAGGACAGGTTTCGAACACCGGGGAGCTGTTTTTT.

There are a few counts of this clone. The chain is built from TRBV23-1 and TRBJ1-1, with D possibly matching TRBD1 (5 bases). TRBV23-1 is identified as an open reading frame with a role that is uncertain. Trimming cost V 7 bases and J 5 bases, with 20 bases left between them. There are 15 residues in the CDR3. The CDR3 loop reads CASIPGRQGCTEAFF. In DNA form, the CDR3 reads TGCGCCAGCATCCCCGGTCGGCAGGGATGTACTGAAGCTTTCTTT.

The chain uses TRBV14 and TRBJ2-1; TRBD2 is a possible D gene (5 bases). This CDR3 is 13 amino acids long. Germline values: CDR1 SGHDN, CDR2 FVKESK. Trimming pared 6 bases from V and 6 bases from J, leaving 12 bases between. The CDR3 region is CASSQSGFNEQFF. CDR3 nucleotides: TGTGCCAGCAGTCAAAGCGGTTTCAATGAGCAGTTCTTC.

The CDR3 protein is CSVELSQDEQFF. Written as DNA, the CDR3 is TGCAGCGTTGAATTGTCGCAGGATGAGCAGTTCTTC. The genes are TRBV29-1 and TRBJ2-1; D call uncertain. Germline CDR1 SQVTM, CDR2 ANQGSEA. Deletions cut 2 bases from V and 8 bases from J, with 10 bases between. The CDR3 contains 12 residues.

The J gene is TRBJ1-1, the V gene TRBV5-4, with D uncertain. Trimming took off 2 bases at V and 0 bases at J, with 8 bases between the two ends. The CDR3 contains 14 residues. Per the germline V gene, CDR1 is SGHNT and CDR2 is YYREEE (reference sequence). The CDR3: CASSLGAMNTEAFF. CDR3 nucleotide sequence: TGTGCCAGCAGCTTAGGAGCAATGAACACTGAAGCTTTCTTT.

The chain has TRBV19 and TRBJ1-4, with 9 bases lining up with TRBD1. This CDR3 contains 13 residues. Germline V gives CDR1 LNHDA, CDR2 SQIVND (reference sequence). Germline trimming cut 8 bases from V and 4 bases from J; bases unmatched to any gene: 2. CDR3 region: CASGQGYNEKLFF. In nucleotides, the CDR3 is TGTGCCAGTGGACAGGGGTATAATGAAAAACTGTTTTTT. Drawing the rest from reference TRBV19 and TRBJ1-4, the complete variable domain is DGGITQSPKYLFRKEGQNVTLSCEQNLNHDAMYWYRQDPGQGLRLIYYSQIVNDFQKGDIAEGYSVSREKKESFPLTVTSAQKNPTAFYLCASGQGYNEKLFFGSGTQLSVL.

CDR3 amino acids: CASSPPQGPYGYTF. In nucleotides, the CDR3 is TGTGCCAGCTCACCACCCCAGGGCCCATATGGCTACACCTTC. This chain links TRBV18 with TRBJ1-2; TRBD1 is a possible D gene (5 bases). Germline loops: CDR1 KGHSH, CDR2 LQKENI. Trimming took 0 bases from V and 5 from J, leaving 10 bases between them. This CDR3 is 14 amino acids long.

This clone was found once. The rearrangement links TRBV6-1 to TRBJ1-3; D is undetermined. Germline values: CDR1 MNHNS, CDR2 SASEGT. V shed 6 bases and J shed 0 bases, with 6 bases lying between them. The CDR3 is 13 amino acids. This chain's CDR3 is CASRSSSGNTIYF. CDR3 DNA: TGTGCCAGCAGGTCTAGCTCTGGAAACACCATATATTTT.